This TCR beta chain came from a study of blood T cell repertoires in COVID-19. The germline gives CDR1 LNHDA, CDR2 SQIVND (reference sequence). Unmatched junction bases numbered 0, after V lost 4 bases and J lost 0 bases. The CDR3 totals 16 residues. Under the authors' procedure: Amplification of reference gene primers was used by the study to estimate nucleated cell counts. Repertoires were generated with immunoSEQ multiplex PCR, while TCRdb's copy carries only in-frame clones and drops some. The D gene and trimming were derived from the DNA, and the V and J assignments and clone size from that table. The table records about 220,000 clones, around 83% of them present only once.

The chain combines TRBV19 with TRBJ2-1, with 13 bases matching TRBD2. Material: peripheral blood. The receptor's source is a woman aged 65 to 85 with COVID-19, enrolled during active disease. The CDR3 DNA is TGTGCCAGTAGTAGGACTAGCGGGAGCTCCTACAATGAGCAGTTCTTC. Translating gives CASSRTSGSSYNEQFF.